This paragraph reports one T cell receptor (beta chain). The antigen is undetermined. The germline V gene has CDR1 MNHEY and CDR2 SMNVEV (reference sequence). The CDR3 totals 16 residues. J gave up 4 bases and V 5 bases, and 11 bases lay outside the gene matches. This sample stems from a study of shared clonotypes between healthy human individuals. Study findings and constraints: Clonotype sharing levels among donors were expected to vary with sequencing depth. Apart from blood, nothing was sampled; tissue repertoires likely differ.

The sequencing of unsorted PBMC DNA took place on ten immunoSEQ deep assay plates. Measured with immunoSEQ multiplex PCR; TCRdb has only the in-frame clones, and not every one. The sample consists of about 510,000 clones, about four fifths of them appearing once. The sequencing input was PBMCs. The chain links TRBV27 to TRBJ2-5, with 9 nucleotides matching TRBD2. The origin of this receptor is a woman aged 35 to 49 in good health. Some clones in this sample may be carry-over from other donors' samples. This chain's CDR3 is CASSLASGKYGETQYF. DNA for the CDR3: TGTGCCAGCAGTCTAGCTAGCGGGAAATACGGAGAGACCCAGTACTTC.